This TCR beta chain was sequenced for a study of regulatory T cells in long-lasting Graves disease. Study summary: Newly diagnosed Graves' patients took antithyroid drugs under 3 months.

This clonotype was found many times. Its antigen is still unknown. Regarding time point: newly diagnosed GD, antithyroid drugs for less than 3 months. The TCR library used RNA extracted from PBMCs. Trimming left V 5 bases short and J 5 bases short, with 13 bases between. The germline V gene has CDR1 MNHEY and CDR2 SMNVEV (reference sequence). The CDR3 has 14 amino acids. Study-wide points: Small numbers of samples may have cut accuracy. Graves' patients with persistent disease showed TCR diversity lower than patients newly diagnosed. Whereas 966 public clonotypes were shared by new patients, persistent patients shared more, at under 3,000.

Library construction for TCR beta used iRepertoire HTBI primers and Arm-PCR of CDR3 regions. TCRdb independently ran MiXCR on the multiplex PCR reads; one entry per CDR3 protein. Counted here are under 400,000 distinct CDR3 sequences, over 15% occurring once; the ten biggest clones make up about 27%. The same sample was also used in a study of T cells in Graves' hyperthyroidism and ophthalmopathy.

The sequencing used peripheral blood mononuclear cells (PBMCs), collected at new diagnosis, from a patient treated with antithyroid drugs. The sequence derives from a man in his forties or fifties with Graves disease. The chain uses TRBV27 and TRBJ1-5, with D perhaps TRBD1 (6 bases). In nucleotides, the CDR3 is TGTGCCAGCAGTCACGGGAGGGGGGATCAGCCCCAGCATTTT. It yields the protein CASSHGRGDQPQHF.